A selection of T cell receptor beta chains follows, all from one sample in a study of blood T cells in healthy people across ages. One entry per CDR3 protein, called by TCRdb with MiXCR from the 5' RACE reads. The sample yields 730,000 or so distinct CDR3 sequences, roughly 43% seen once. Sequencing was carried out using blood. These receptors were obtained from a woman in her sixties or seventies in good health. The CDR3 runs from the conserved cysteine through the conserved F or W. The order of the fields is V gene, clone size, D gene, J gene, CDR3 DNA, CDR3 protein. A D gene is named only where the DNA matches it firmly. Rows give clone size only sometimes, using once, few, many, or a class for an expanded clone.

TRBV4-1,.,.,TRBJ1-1,TGCGCCAGCAGCCAAGGAGGAGGAACGACAGGATTGAACACTGAAGCTTTCTTT,CASSQGGGTTGLNTEAFF
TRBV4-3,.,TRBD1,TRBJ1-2,TGCGCCAGCAGCCAAGTCGGACAGGGGGCAAACTATGGCTACACCTTC,CASSQVGQGANYGYTF
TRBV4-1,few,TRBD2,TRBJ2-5,TGCGCCAGCAGCCCTGCGGGAGCGATGCAAGAGACCCAGTACTTC,CASSPAGAMQETQYF
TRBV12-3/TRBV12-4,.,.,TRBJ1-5,TGTGCCAGCACTTTCGGGGACGTGAATCAGCCCCAGCATTTT,CASTFGDVNQPQHF
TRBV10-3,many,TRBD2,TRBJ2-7,TGTGCCATCACGGCTAGCGGCTACGAGCAGTACTTC,CAITASGYEQYF
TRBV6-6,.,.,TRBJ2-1,TGTGCCAGCAGAGAATACGACTACGAGCAGTTCTTC,CASREYDYEQFF
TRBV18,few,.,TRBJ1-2,TGTGCCAGCTCTCCGGAACGGCTAACCGTCTATGGCTACACCTTC,CASSPERLTVYGYTF
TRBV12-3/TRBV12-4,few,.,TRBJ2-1,TGTGCCAGCAGCCGGAGGGAGGGGGGCAATGAGCAGTTCTTC,CASSRREGGNEQFF
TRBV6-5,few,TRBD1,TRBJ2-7,TGTGCCAGCAGTTACCCAGGGACAGTCAGCGAGCAGTACTTC,CASSYPGTVSEQYF
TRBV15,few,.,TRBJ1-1,TGTGCCACCAGCAGATCCCACCCTCCCGATGAAGCTTTCTTT,CATSRSHPPDEAFF
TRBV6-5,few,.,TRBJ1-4,TGTGCCAGCAAATCGGCGGGGTATAATGAAAAACTGTTTTTT,CASKSAGYNEKLFF
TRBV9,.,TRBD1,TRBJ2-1,TGTGCCAGCAGCGTATCAATCCAGGGGGTGGACAATGAGCAGTTCTTC,CASSVSIQGVDNEQFF
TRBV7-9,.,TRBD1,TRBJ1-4,TGTGCCAGCAGGGCTGACAGGGTTGAAAAACTGTTTTTT,CASRADRVEKLFF
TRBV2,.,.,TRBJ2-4,TGTGCCAGCAGTTCGGGACACTCAGGCGTGGCCAAAAACATTCAGTACTTC,CASSSGHSGVAKNIQYF
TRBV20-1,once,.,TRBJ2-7,TGCAGTGCCCGGTGGACACTAACCTACGAGCAGTACTTC,CSARWTLTYEQYF
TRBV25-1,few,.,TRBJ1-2,TGTGCCAGCAGTGATTCGCGGGCCCCCTATGGCTACACCTTC,CASSDSRAPYGYTF
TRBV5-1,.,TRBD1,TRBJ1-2,TGCGCCAGCAGCCCGGGACAGGGGGCAAAAGGTGGCTACACCTTC,CASSPGQGAKGGYTF
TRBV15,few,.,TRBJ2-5,TGTGCCACCAGCAGACCCTACCCCTCGGGGGATGACGAGACCCAGTACTTC,CATSRPYPSGDDETQYF
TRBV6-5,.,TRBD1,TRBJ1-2,TGTGCCAGCAGTTATACCGGGACAGGGGCGACTAACTATGGCTACACCTTC,CASSYTGTGATNYGYTF
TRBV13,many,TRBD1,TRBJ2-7,TGTGCCAGCAGCCCCCCCCGGACAGGGCTTTACGAGCAGTACTTC,CASSPPRTGLYEQYF
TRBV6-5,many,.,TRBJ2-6,TGTGCCAGCAGTTACGCCCAATTAACCTCTGGGGCCAACGTCCTGACTTTC,CASSYAQLTSGANVLTF
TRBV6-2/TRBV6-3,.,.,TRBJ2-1,TGTGCCAGCAGTAAACTAGCTCCTAGGGGGCAGTTCTTC,CASSKLAPRGQFF
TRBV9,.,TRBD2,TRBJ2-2,TGTGCCAGCAGCGAGAGGTTAGGTAGCGGGGGAACCACCGGGGAGCTGTTTTTT,CASSERLGSGGTTGELFF
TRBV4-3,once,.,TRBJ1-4,TGCGCCAGCAGCCAAGATTTTTCCGAAAAACTGTTTTTT,CASSQDFSEKLFF
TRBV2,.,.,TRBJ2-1,TGTGCCACCCTAGCCGGGACTTCGCAGTTCTTC,CATLAGTSQFF
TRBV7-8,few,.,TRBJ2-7,TGTGCCAGCAGCCTCCTTACCGAGGCTTCCTACGAGCAGTACTTC,CASSLLTEASYEQYF
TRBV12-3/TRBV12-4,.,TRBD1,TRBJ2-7,TGTGCCAGCAGTTCCGGGACAGTAACCGAGCAGTACTTC,CASSSGTVTEQYF
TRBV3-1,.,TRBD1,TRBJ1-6,TGTGCCATCAGCCTCTCGACAGGGGTCACTTCACCCCTCCACTTT,CAISLSTGVTSPLHF
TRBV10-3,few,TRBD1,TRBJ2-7,TGTGCCATCACCTCCGGGACAGGGGGCTACGAGCAGTACTTC,CAITSGTGGYEQYF